This TCR beta chain was observed in a study of cytomegalovirus exposure and HLA in healthy donors (dated by TCRdb to 2016 to 2017). Some background on the complete study: An earlier analysis of some 500 of the donors reported approximately 270 Gb of sequence data and about 100 million unique TCR beta sequences from 150 million to 200 million T cells. An early release covering roughly 600 HLA-typed donors comprised 300 to 350 gigabases of sequencing data and tens of millions of unique TCR sequences. The genetic ancestry cluster associated with self-reported Caucasian donors included 81% of the roughly 410 genotyped donors. The aim of the study was to test whether cataloging public T cell receptors could identify signatures of past pathogen exposure. The study used immunosequencing to profile the T cell repertoires of more than 650 subjects and linked those repertoires to cytomegalovirus serostatus. In addition to the first cohort of approximately 670 subjects, a separate validation cohort of approximately 130 different subjects was used. To predict cytomegalovirus infection status, the study brought together high-throughput TCR immunosequencing, statistical association of individual TCRs with disease status, and machine learning. In a later analysis, previously published TCR beta repertoires from roughly 710 donors were re-analyzed and high-resolution HLA genotyping was added so that TCR occurrence patterns could be studied. Rather than using new phenotypic data, the later analysis identified candidate immune exposures from TCR beta sequences and from how often those sequences occurred across donors. In an earlier analysis of over 550 of the donors, high-throughput TCR beta sequencing was used to judge whether each TCR beta V gene segment behaved as functional or pseudogenic. Donor age, sex, ethnicity and CMV serostatus were compiled alongside the repertoire data. In a later genetic analysis, genome-wide SNP genotypes for about 65% of the 666 donors were used, and that subset was treated as a discovery cohort. Every discovery cohort repertoire had been produced on one sequencing platform. HLA typing covered class I and class II loci at four-digit resolution. The number of typed donors differed by locus: roughly 620-640 for A, B, C, DRB1 and DQB1; 522 for DQA1; around 610 for DPA1; and about 450 for DPB1. About 5 DR-DQ haplotypes were handled as single units for association and clustering, since linkage in the cohort was strong. Among approximately 370 genotyped donors of the cohort, an average of about 240,000 unique TCR beta nucleotide sequences was sequenced per donor, of which 15% to 20% were non-productive.

Notes on this clone: It has no known antigen specificity. No base quality values were provided; no much bigger clone lies one nucleotide off.

Beyond this particular receptor, the publication reports: Compared with the approximately 720-donor mean, donors in an Asian-associated ancestry cluster had fewer N-insertions in productive TCRs, according to a later genetic analysis. A further reported finding was that TCR beta sequences accurately predicted the HLA-A and HLA-B alleles for most subjects in the first cohort. The cohort was sequenced for TCR beta chains only, and without alpha or paired-chain data the features that could be detected were limited. In a later analysis, several top co-occurrence clusters were reported to appear linked to parvovirus B19, influenza, CMV and Epstein-Barr virus. Specific HLA alleles were associated with over 15,000 TCR beta sequences at a false discovery rate of 0.05 in a later analysis. Presence/absence analyses assumed roughly uniform sequencing depth across donors, an assumption that may not hold. It was suggested by the authors that the approach could potentially be generalized to other disease states and immunological phenotypes. CMV serostatus was the only immune exposure information available for the cohort. Correlated functional status among segregating V segments might be attributable to linkage disequilibrium, but an unknown experimental factor could not be ruled out. Across donors, most TCR sequences were observed very rarely, whereas some public TCRs were present in many individuals. When HLA alleles, especially DR and DQ, strongly co-occurred, TCR associations were difficult to assign to individual alleles. In a later analysis, most CMV-associated TCR beta chains were found to appear HLA-restricted, with HLA associations seemingly driven largely by CMV exposure. Because counts were too low, more than 15 rarely observed V segments, including chromosome 9 orphons, were excluded from the earlier analysis of a few hundred of the donors. Because some donors lacked HLA typing at each locus, the association tests relied only on the typed subset. An earlier analysis of roughly 570 of the donors showed that most TCR beta V segments appeared in productive rearrangements either about 90% or about 30% of the time, which broadly matched IMGT annotations. In vitro tests confirmed that a few of the cytomegalovirus-associated TCR beta chains recognize cytomegalovirus antigens. The classifier was reported to diagnose cytomegalovirus status with high specificity and sensitivity in both the original cohort and the validation cohort. A later analysis found that HLA-associated TCR beta chains were more clonally expanded and had lower generation probabilities than equally common non-associated chains. V-gene and J-gene trimming of TCR beta chains was associated with a missense DCLRE1C variant in a later genetic analysis, and the association was replicated in an independent cohort. The study gave a list of 150 to 200 TCR beta chains associated with cytomegalovirus. In a later analysis, TCR association rates were found to vary across HLA loci, with the most associated TCRs seen for DRB1 alleles and the fewest for HLA-C alleles. Some IMGT-functional V segments, including TRBV6-2 and TRBV6-3, could not be distinguished by the 87-base-pair reads and were therefore excluded. The sequencing pipeline was judged likely to have produced a cluster of highly shared sequence variants as a technical artifact.

V ends up 2 bases short and J 1 base short, with an unmatched junction base count of 7. Taken from cysteine to phenylalanine, the CDR3 has 16 residues. Of the read, only the CDR3 DNA is kept; its 48 bases are in frame from base 1. CDR1 is given as LGHNA and CDR2 as YNFKEQ, both from the germline V gene. The cohort consisted of more than 650 healthy bone marrow donors. At the time of sampling, all cohort members were nominally healthy, though unrecorded immune exposures were likely present. The donor tested CMV seronegative, placing the donor among the 352 seronegative members of the cohort. A peripheral blood sample was collected from each donor, and TCR beta sequencing was performed on peripheral blood mononuclear cells. Genomic DNA was extracted from the blood cell samples with the Qiagen DNeasy Blood Extraction Kit. Libraries were made using the immunoSEQ multiplex PCR assay. For the multiplex PCR, a mixture combining 60 forward primers for TCR Vbeta segments and 13 reverse primers for TCR Jbeta segments was used. The CDR3 region of rearranged TCR beta genes was amplified from genomic DNA with a multiplex PCR assay. On the Illumina HiSeq System, the amplified TCR beta libraries were sequenced as 87-base-pair reads. The original pipeline was this. In a later analysis, some 80 million unique TCR beta chains were counted across the 666 repertoires, and about 9.9 million of these chains were shared by at least two donors. Raw reads were error-corrected and collapsed into unique sequences with a nearest-neighbor algorithm that merged closely related sequences to remove PCR and sequencing errors. Alignment of CDR3 sequences to IMGT reference sequences was used to assign V, D and J gene segments. Each retained sequence needed at least a six-nucleotide match to both a V gene segment and a J gene segment. Rearrangements were classified as productive when the CDR3 lacked stop codons and remained in frame with V and J, and all other rearrangements were classified as non-productive. Following IMGT convention, CDR3 was defined as the stretch from the second conserved V-encoded cysteine to the conserved J-encoded phenylalanine. The earlier analysis of about 590 of the donors excluded sequences that lacked an unambiguous match to a single V gene segment. An earlier analysis of 450 to 650 of the donors called V segments functional above 56.7% productive rearrangements and segregating when the between-donor standard deviation exceeded 5%. A statistical classification framework was developed to diagnose cytomegalovirus status using the catalog of TCR beta chain sequences. In a later analysis, V and J genes were assigned by comparing TCR nucleotide sequences against IMGT/GENE-DB human TR gene sequences. Using the TCRdist pipeline, a later analysis assigned CDR3 sequences along with most-parsimonious VDJ recombination scenarios. In a later analysis, each TCR beta chain was defined by its CDR3 amino acid sequence together with its V-gene family, and reads lacking a unique V-gene family were excluded. To address suspected cross-contamination and a sequencing artifact, a later analysis removed roughly 580 highly shared, low-generation-probability nucleotide sequences. In a later analysis, a clonal expansion index was calculated for each public chain from normalized within-repertoire ranks of inferred template counts. Generation probabilities in a later analysis came from a VDJ recombination model fitted to out-of-frame rearrangements, and those results were checked against IGoR. A later analysis scored TCR-TCR, TCR-HLA and TCR-CMV co-occurrence with hypergeometric tests, applying a repertoire-size bias correction to TCR pairs. False discovery rates were estimated in a later analysis by permuting HLA or CMV assignments 20 times. A later analysis grouped co-occurring TCRs with DBSCAN, adding TCRdist sequence similarity when clustering within HLA-allele-positive subsets. Co-occurrence clustering excluded repertoires with fewer than 30,000 or more than 120,000 public chains, plus five with anomalous nucleotide sharing. The clones in this table, taken by TCRdb from immuneACCESS, are in-frame only. Not every clone is retained; where verified, under half of the shortfall comes from an unresolved V gene, and the cause of the rest is unknown. V and J calls and clone size come straight from that table; D and trimming were deduced from the DNA. This sample is represented by 130,000 to 150,000 clones; 65% to 90% of them were singletons. The ten largest make up less than 3% of the sample.

Sequencing was carried out using PBMCs. Rearrangement joined TRBV4-2 to TRBJ1-1; 7 central nucleotides agree with TRBD1. The origin of this receptor is a woman in her twenties or thirties in good health and CMV-seronegative. The base sequence is TGTGCCAGCAGCCAACCTATCAGGGGGACGAACACTGAAGCTTTCTTT. This codes for CASSQPIRGTNTEAFF.